This T cell receptor (beta chain) derives from a study of cytomegalovirus exposure and HLA in healthy donors. Whole-study context: Among the roughly 400 genotyped donors, around 81% were placed in the Caucasian-associated ancestry cluster. General study results and limits: A later analysis found most CMV-associated TCR beta chains apparently HLA-restricted.

With 60 Vbeta and 13 Jbeta primers, the PCR was carried out. Assay: immunoSEQ multiplex PCR; the TCRdb copy retains only in-frame clones and omits some. The sample shows some 180,000 clones, approximately 78% of them seen only once. Remarks on this clone: Antigen: not known.

The TCR comes from a woman in her 30s in good health and CMV-seropositive. The sample taken for sequencing was PBMCs.

DNA for the CDR3: TGTGCCAGCAGTTTCCGCGGTTCCGCCGGGGAGCTGTTTTTT. This gives the protein CASSFRGSAGELFF. The rearrangement links TRBV27 to TRBJ2-2; D unresolved. This CDR3 has 14 residues. Trimming pared 3 bases from V and 6 bases from J, leaving 11 bases between. Germline lookup yields CDR1 MNHEY and CDR2 SMNVEV (reference sequence).